Here is one T cell receptor (beta chain) with its context. Its antigen remains undetermined. Per-base qualities were not stored, and no clone one base away is much larger. This sample stems from a study of shared clonotypes between healthy human individuals (dated by TCRdb to the early 2020s). Concerning the study at large: The cohort included a few men and a couple of women between 18 and 49 years of age. To estimate repertoire size and how much clonotype sharing occurs between individuals, the study deeply sequenced the blood TCR repertoires of roughly 5 healthy adults. Per donor, three plates each were used for CD4 naive and CD4 memory, two for CD8 naive, and one for CD8 memory. Libraries were prepared and TCR repertoires were sequenced by different laboratories using diverse techniques, in order to increase sequencing depth and limit assay-specific biases. Leukapheresis yielded between about 0.94 and 9 billion PBMCs per donor. Beyond this particular receptor, the publication reports: Sharing across several donors was observed for 5% to 6.5% of naive CD4, under 4% of naive CD8, over 2% of memory CD4, and about 0.39% of memory CD8 clonotypes. Even with the large sequencing depth, rarefaction of the sorted-subset datasets indicated that sequencing was incomplete. Because the study included a small number of donors, the genetic and exposure-history diversity represented was limited. Naive subsets generally had larger estimated clonotype richness than memory subsets did. Compared with non-shared clonotypes, clonotypes shared by all four sorted-subset donors had higher generation probabilities. Sampling was restricted to blood, and TCR repertoires in tissue are likely to differ from TCR repertoires in blood. Pairwise subsampling indicated that sequencing depth was expected to affect the degree of clonotype sharing among donors.

TCR CDR3 regions were amplified from genomic DNA by multiplex PCR using the deep immunoSEQ assay. Extracted genomic DNA from each cell subset was spread evenly across all wells of several immunoSEQ 96-well plates, with each plate serving as a replicate. For sorted subsets, 150 to 250 ng genomic DNA, equal to 30,000 to 35,000 T cell genomes, was loaded into each replicate PCR. Purified libraries were measured with a Qubit 3.0 fluorometer, size-checked on a Bioanalyzer 2100, and measured again with the KAPA Library Quantification kit. Every immunoSEQ 96-well plate was sequenced on a separate single-read 150-cycle Illumina NextSeq 550 flow cell. The authors processed their data as follows. Because the immunoSEQ output included only junctional sequences and no quality scores, the filtering could not be the same as the filtering used for full-length reads. Sequences were annotated with PyIR, a Python wrapper for IgBLAST v1.9, using IMGT germline references to assign V/J genes and CDR3. Reads with weak V/J assignments (E-value above 1e-6), missing CDR3, stop codons, out-of-frame junctions, or ambiguous translated residues were removed. V3J clonotypes were defined as sequences sharing an identical inferred V gene, J gene, and CDR3 amino acid sequence. Percentage overlap between repertoires was computed as shared unique clonotypes divided by the size of the smaller repertoire. Repertoire richness was assessed with RTK rarefaction, the Chao1 estimator, and Recon v2.1 estimates of unobserved clonotypes. Generation probabilities for all TCRbeta clonotypes obtained by the gDNA method from a handful of donors were computed using OLGA. TCRdb stores this immuneACCESS table with in-frame sequences only. Part of the clones is absent; in the studies checked, under half of the shortfall reflects unresolved V genes, and no reason is known for the rest. Clone size and the V and J calls come from that table; the DNA yielded D and trimming. The sample profile shows a few million clones; 85% to 95% of them were found once. Together, the top ten hold 0.14% of the sample.

The donors were healthy, HIV-negative adults who had no recently reported acute infections or vaccinations. All donors were Caucasian adults living in Nashville, Tennessee, USA. CD4+ T cells were enriched through magnetic negative selection, after which naive cells were positively selected on CD45RA and the remaining negative fraction served as the memory subset. After blood collection by leukapheresis, PBMCs were isolated using Ficoll-Histopaque density gradient centrifugation and then cryopreserved in the vapor phase of liquid nitrogen. Analytical flow cytometry was used to check the purity and quantity of every magnetically sorted T cell population. Genomic DNA was isolated from each sorted fraction and quantified by UV absorbance on a Nanodrop 2000c. Germline trimming amounts to 5 bases on V and 9 bases on J, with 9 as the count of junction bases outside the gene matches. The germline V gene gives CDR1 as SGHRS and CDR2 as YFSETQ. From the cysteine up to the phenylalanine, the CDR3 has a length of 14 residues. The read is trimmed to its CDR3 DNA, 42 bases read in frame from base 1.

The sample was naive CD4+ T cells sorted from blood. What this sample's cell subset or site label stands for: CD45RA+ positively selected. The sequence came from a man younger than 30 in good health. This chain joins TRBV5-1 to TRBJ2-1; TRBD2 agrees with 9 junctional bases. The DNA is TGCGCCAGCAGTCAAATAGCGGGAGTCCTTGAGCAGTTCTTC. It specifies CASSQIAGVLEQFF. With the rest looked up from the reference TRBV5-1 and TRBJ2-1 genes rather than sequenced, the full variable domain is KAGVTQTPRYLIKTRGQQVTLSCSPISGHRSVSWYQQTPGQGLQFLFEYFSETQRNKGNFPGRFSGRQFSNSRSEMNVSTLELGDSALYLCASSQIAGVLEQFFGPGTRLTVL.